These 8 T cell receptor beta chains were all obtained from the same sample, sequenced in a study of cytomegalovirus exposure and HLA in healthy donors (dated by TCRdb to the late 2010s). The library was obtained by the immunoSEQ multiplex PCR assay. A mixture of 60 forward primers for TCR Vbeta segments and 13 reverse primers for TCR Jbeta segments was used in the multiplex PCR. In its TCRdb copy, this immuneACCESS table keeps in-frame sequences only and misses some clones. Where compared with another copy, unresolved V genes explain less than half of these, and the others have no known cause. The sample table lists roughly 100,000 clones, 12% to 15% of them with a count of one. Clones ranked in the top ten supply around 0.83% of the sample. Material for sequencing was PBMCs. These receptors all stem from a female donor in good health and CMV-seronegative.

The rearrangement links TRBV27 to TRBJ2-3; 16 bases align to TRBD2. V shed 6 bases and J 4 bases; nucleotides not matched to a gene: 7. In germline, CDR1 is MNHEY, CDR2 SMNVEV (reference sequence). The CDR3 is 17 amino acids. CDR3 in amino acids: CASRDDGTSGRADTQYF. The CDR3 DNA reads TGTGCCAGCAGAGATGACGGGACTAGCGGGAGGGCAGATACGCAGTATTTT.

This clone was found once. The chain carries TRBV20-1 and TRBJ1-1; D unclear. V lost 1 base and J lost 6, with 6 bases in between. The CDR3 runs to 11 residues. Germline loops: CDR1 DFQATT, CDR2 SNEGSKA (reference sequence). CDR3 bases: TGCAGTGCTAGAGCCCCGGCTGAAGCTTTCTTT. The encoded protein is CSARAPAEAFF.

The V and J genes are TRBV2 and TRBJ1-3; D not resolved. The V gene's germline CDR1 is SNHLY and CDR2 FYNNEI. The CDR3 covers 15 residues. V was clipped by 3 bases and J by 5 bases, with 14 bases between them. As DNA, the CDR3 is TGTGCCAGCAGTGACCTACTGGGCAGAAGAAACACCATATATTTT. It translates to CASSDLLGRRNTIYF.

This clone was counted only a few times. The chain links TRBV2 to TRBJ2-6, with 9 bases aligning to TRBD1. The germline CDR1 and CDR2 sequences are SNHLY and FYNNEI. The CDR3 has 16 amino acids. Losses at the gene ends were 8 bases for V and 0 bases for J; bases not matched to a gene: 5. The CDR3 protein is CASGRTGASGANVLTF. The CDR3 bases are TGTGCCAGCGGGCGGACAGGGGCCTCTGGGGCCAACGTCCTGACTTTC.

This chain joins TRBV5-4 and TRBJ1-2, with 7 bases identical to TRBD1. CDR1 and CDR2 from the germline V gene are SGHNT and YYREEE (reference sequence). The CDR3 length is 15 residues. V lost 0 bases and J lost 1; bases outside the gene matches: 3. The CDR3 nucleotides are TGTGCCAGCAGCTTGGGCGGGGACAGTAACTATGGCTACACCTTC. This gives the protein CASSLGGDSNYGYTF.

The genes are TRBV7-2 and TRBJ2-3; D possibly corresponds to TRBD2 (6 bases). The CDR3 contains 19 residues. The germline V and J ends were trimmed by 0 bases and 4 bases, with 23 bases remaining between them. Per the germline V gene, CDR1 is SGHTA and CDR2 is FQGNSA. CDR3: CASSLAEGRREVGADTQYF. The CDR3 DNA reads as TGTGCCAGCAGCTTAGCGGAGGGGCGGCGGGAAGTGGGGGCAGATACGCAGTATTTT.

This clone turned up a few times. The V gene is TRBV7-9, the J gene TRBJ2-1, with 7 bases that match TRBD1. This CDR3 comprises 15 residues. Trimming cost V 4 bases and J 2 bases; bases outside gene matches: 5. Looked up from germline, CDR1 is SEHNR and CDR2 is FQNEAQ (reference sequence). The DNA for the CDR3 is TGTGCCAGCAGCTCCGGGACAGTGGCCTACAATGAGCAGTTCTTC. Its protein product is CASSSGTVAYNEQFF.

Written as DNA, the CDR3 is TGTGCCAGCAGCCCAAGACGGACTGGCACAGATACGCAGTATTTT. This sequence encodes CASSPRRTGTDTQYF. The chain recombines TRBV7-6 with TRBJ2-3, with D perhaps TRBD2 (5 bases). The CDR3 extends over 15 amino acids. Per the germline V gene, CDR1 is SGHVS and CDR2 is FNYEAQ. V lost 5 bases to trimming and J lost 1 base, with 13 bases between them.